One and the same sample provided the 30 T cell receptor beta chains below, sequenced in a study of cytomegalovirus exposure and HLA in healthy donors. PCR was performed using 60 Vbeta and 13 Jbeta primers. The method was immunoSEQ multiplex PCR; TCRdb's version includes in-frame clones alone and lacks a portion of them. The sample has roughly 100,000 clones; roughly 15% are singletons. Input material: PBMCs. These receptors all come from a female donor in good health and CMV-seronegative.

The V call is TRBV6-5, the J call TRBJ2-5, with 9 bases lining up with TRBD2. Germline CDR1 is MNHEY and CDR2 is SVGAGI. The CDR3 runs 16 residues. J was trimmed by 0 bases and V by 4 bases; bases with no gene match: 6. CDR3 region: CASSWRLAENQETQYF. The CDR3 nucleotides are TGTGCCAGCAGTTGGCGACTAGCGGAGAACCAAGAGACCCAGTACTTC.

This clone was seen a few times. The chain has TRBV4-3 and TRBJ2-3, with a tentative D call TRBD2 (6 bases). CDR1 and CDR2 from the germline V gene are LGHNA and YSLEER. V shed 0 bases and J shed 1 base, with 20 bases lying between them. The CDR3 runs to 19 residues. This CDR3 reads CASSQDDVSREKGTDTQYF. The CDR3 bases are TGCGCCAGCAGCCAAGATGATGTGAGTCGGGAGAAAGGCACAGATACGCAGTATTTT.

This clone was seen only a few times. This chain links TRBV2 with TRBJ2-1, with TRBD2 matching 7 bases. From germline, CDR1 is SNHLY and CDR2 FYNNEI. J gave up 8 bases and V 8 bases, and 6 bases lay outside the gene matches. The CDR3 length is 12 residues. The CDR3 here is CASGYRGDEQFF. The CDR3 DNA follows: TGTGCCAGCGGGTATCGGGGGGATGAGCAGTTCTTC. The full variable domain, with the rest looked up from reference TRBV2 and TRBJ2-1, is EPEVTQTPSHQVTQMGQEVILRCVPISNHLYFYWYRQILGQKVEFLVSFYNNEISEKSEIFDDQFSVERPDGSNFTLKIRSTKLEDSAMYFCASGYRGDEQFFGPGTRLTVL.

A few counts support this clone. This chain links TRBV6-1 with TRBJ2-2; D gene uncertain. There are 14 residues in the CDR3. The germline CDR1 and CDR2 sequences are MNHNS and SASEGT. V was trimmed by 4 bases and J by 2 bases, leaving 8 bases between them. CDR3 in amino acids: CASSAPVNTGELFF. CDR3 coding DNA: TGTGCCAGCAGTGCCCCCGTAAACACCGGGGAGCTGTTTTTT.

This clone was seen only a few times. Here the CDR3 DNA reads TGTGCCAGCAGTGAATTCGGTGGGCTGTATGGCTACACCTTC. This gives the protein CASSEFGGLYGYTF. The genes are TRBV2 and TRBJ1-2; D remains unclear. Trimming removed 2 bases at V and 5 bases at J, with 12 bases between. The CDR3 is made up of 14 amino acids. Germline V gene data show CDR1 as SNHLY and CDR2 as FYNNEI.

This sequence joins TRBV5-4 and TRBJ2-5; D is possibly TRBD1 (5 bases). The CDR3 is 14 amino acids. Germline loops: CDR1 SGHNT, CDR2 YYREEE (reference sequence). V lost 1 base, J lost 2 bases, and 9 bases lay in between. The CDR3 loop is CASSLWGLQETQYF. The CDR3 DNA follows: TGTGCCAGCAGCTTGTGGGGCTTGCAAGAGACCCAGTACTTC.

The chain links TRBV9 to TRBJ2-7; a weak D match, TRBD2 (5 bases). Germline V gives CDR1 SGDLS, CDR2 YYNGEE. This CDR3 region has 14 residues. Deletions cut 4 bases from V and 0 bases from J, with 11 bases between. In nucleotides, the CDR3 is TGTGCCAGCAGCTCCAGCGGTAGCTCCTACGAGCAGTACTTC. It encodes CASSSSGSSYEQYF.

The chain combines TRBV7-6 with TRBJ1-6; 8 nucleotides agree with TRBD1. The germline CDR1 and CDR2 sequences are SGHVS and FNYEAQ. CDR3 length equals 17 residues. J lost 7 bases, V lost 5 bases, and 13 bases had no gene match. This chain's CDR3 is CASSAQVQGARNSPLHF. The CDR3 DNA is TGTGCCAGCAGCGCCCAAGTTCAGGGGGCGAGGAATTCACCCCTCCACTTT.

Only a few counts were recorded for this clone. V and J are TRBV5-4 and TRBJ1-2; TRBD1 is a possible D gene (5 bases). The V gene's germline CDR1 is SGHNT and CDR2 YYREEE (reference sequence). The germline V and J ends were trimmed by 4 bases and 7 bases, with 20 bases remaining between them. The CDR3 has 15 amino acids. CDR3 coding DNA: TGTGCCAGCAGCCTACCGGGGGTTCCCCGGGGTGGCTACACCTTC. The encoded protein is CASSLPGVPRGGYTF.

In its sample, this clone was seen a few times. V and J are TRBV14 and TRBJ1-4, with 8 bases aligning to TRBD1. There are 15 residues in the CDR3. Germline V gives CDR1 SGHDN, CDR2 FVKESK. The trim removed 4 bases at V and 7 bases at J, leaving 8 bases unmatched. The CDR3 nucleotides read TGTGCCAGCAGCCCGAGGACAGGGTGGAGTGAAAAACTGTTTTTT. Protein sequence: CASSPRTGWSEKLFF.

The chain recombines TRBV6-1 with TRBJ1-1; D is ambiguous. The germline V gene encodes CDR1 MNHNS and CDR2 SASEGT. The CDR3 loop spans 13 amino acids. V was clipped by 2 bases and J by 0 bases, with 4 bases between them. CDR3 protein: CASSERLNTEAFF. The CDR3 DNA is TGTGCCAGCAGTGAACGGTTGAACACTGAAGCTTTCTTT.

This clone has a handful of counts. The rearrangement uses TRBV13 and TRBJ2-7, with 9 bases matching TRBD1. This CDR3 has 14 residues. Germline-derived CDR1 and CDR2 are PRHDT and FYEKMQ (reference sequence). Trimming removed 4 bases from V and 3 bases from J; junction bases left unmatched: 4. The CDR3 reads CASSSPGQGYEQYF. The CDR3 coding sequence is TGTGCCAGCAGCTCCCCGGGACAGGGCTACGAGCAGTACTTC.

The V and J genes are TRBV2 and TRBJ2-1; D uncertain. V lost 3 bases and J lost 8, with 14 bases in between. The CDR3 spans 14 residues. Per the germline V gene, CDR1 is SNHLY and CDR2 is FYNNEI. The CDR3 sequence: CASSENIPVYEQFF. For the CDR3, the DNA is TGTGCCAGCAGTGAGAACATACCTGTCTATGAGCAGTTCTTC.

This clone was seen more than once but under ten times. The chain links TRBV12-5 to TRBJ2-5, with a possible D match to TRBD2 (5 bases). The V and J ends lost 1 base and 2 bases respectively, with 14 bases between them. The V gene's germline CDR1 is LGHNT and CDR2 FRNRAP. This CDR3 is built from 16 residues. The CDR3 region is CASGLDTTGYQETQYF. Here the CDR3 DNA reads TGTGCTAGTGGTTTGGACACGACGGGGTATCAAGAGACCCAGTACTTC.

The chain recombines TRBV19 with TRBJ1-5; possible D gene TRBD1, 5 bases. The CDR3 has 14 amino acids. CDR1 LNHDA and CDR2 SQIVND come from the germline V gene (reference sequence). V lost 3 bases, J lost 5 bases, and 11 bases lay in between. The CDR3 region is CASSIGGTDQPQHF. Here the CDR3 DNA reads TGTGCCAGTAGTATCGGGGGAACGGATCAGCCCCAGCATTTT.

This clone has more than one count but fewer than ten. V and J are TRBV15 and TRBJ2-2, with D perhaps TRBD1 (6 bases). V was trimmed by 6 bases and J by 2 bases, leaving 10 bases between them. CDR1 LNHNV and CDR2 YYDKDF come from the germline V gene (reference sequence). The CDR3 loop spans 14 amino acids. Here the CDR3 DNA reads TGTGCCACCAGGAAGGACAGCAACACCGGGGAGCTGTTTTTT. Protein sequence: CATRKDSNTGELFF.

The rearrangement joins TRBV4-2 to TRBJ2-1; 11 bases map to TRBD2. The germline V gene has CDR1 LGHNA and CDR2 YNFKEQ. Losses at the gene ends were 2 bases for V and 6 bases for J; bases not matched to a gene: 6. This CDR3 has 16 residues. For the CDR3, the DNA is TGTGCCAGCAGCCAACCTACTAGCGGGGGTTCCAATGAGCAGTTCTTC. Translation gives CASSQPTSGGSNEQFF.

The V and J genes are TRBV11-2 and TRBJ2-7; a possible D gene is TRBD2 (5 bases). Germline CDR1 and CDR2: SGHAT and FQNNGV. Trimming stripped 1 base from V and 3 bases from J, with 13 bases between. The CDR3 covers 15 residues. The CDR3 region has the DNA TGTGCCAGCAGCTTAGCGAGGGATACGCACTACGAGCAGTACTTC. Amino acids: CASSLARDTHYEQYF.

The chain links TRBV7-2 to TRBJ2-7, with 7 positions matching TRBD2. This CDR3 is 15 amino acids long. CDR1 SGHTA and CDR2 FQGNSA come from the germline V gene. Losses at the gene ends were 2 bases for V and 3 bases for J; bases not matched to a gene: 7. The CDR3 protein is CASSLSGGSDYEQYF. CDR3 DNA: TGTGCCAGCAGCTTATCGGGCGGGAGCGACTACGAGCAGTACTTC.

This chain links TRBV28 with TRBJ1-2, with TRBD1 matching over 7 bases. CDR1 is MDHEN and CDR2 is SYDVKM in the germline V gene. This CDR3 contains 14 residues. Germline trimming cut 7 bases from V and 4 bases from J; bases unmatched to any gene: 9. CDR3 residues: CASNLQGQIYGYTF. The CDR3, as DNA: TGTGCCAGCAACTTACAGGGACAGATCTATGGCTACACCTTC.

This clone has just a few counts. The chain carries TRBV7-3 and TRBJ2-1; D possibly corresponds to TRBD1 (6 bases). This CDR3 has 14 residues. V gave up 4 bases and J gave up 4 bases, with 11 bases separating them. The germline gives CDR1 SGHTA, CDR2 FQGTGA. In nucleotides, the CDR3 is TGTGCCAGCAGCTCCCCCCAGGGGTACAATGAGCAGTTCTTC. Encoded protein: CASSSPQGYNEQFF.

This clone was counted only a few times. The chain uses TRBV6-5 and TRBJ1-1; a weak D match, TRBD1 (5 bases). Germline assignment: CDR1 MNHEY and CDR2 SVGAGI. V lost 0 bases to trimming and J lost 0 bases, with 8 bases between them. The CDR3 length is 15 residues. Here the CDR3 DNA reads TGTGCCAGCAGTTACTCGCCAGGGATGAACACTGAAGCTTTCTTT. Residues: CASSYSPGMNTEAFF.

This clone was recorded a few times. V usage is TRBV5-4 and J usage is TRBJ2-7; the match to TRBD1 covers 9 bases. The V gene's germline CDR1 is SGHNT and CDR2 YYREEE (reference sequence). V dropped 1 base and J dropped 5; count of bases not matched to a gene: 7. The CDR3 contains 15 residues. The CDR3 DNA follows: TGTGCCAGCAGCTTGCTCGACAGGGGGAGCAACGAGCAGTACTTC. It encodes CASSLLDRGSNEQYF.

This clone occurred a few times. CDR3 DNA: TGTGCCAGCAGCTTAGCTCCGGGACAGGGGTACTACGAGCAGTACTTC. Translation gives CASSLAPGQGYYEQYF. The rearrangement links TRBV7-6 to TRBJ2-7; TRBD1 agrees at 10 bases. V lost 0 bases to trimming and J lost 3 bases; unmatched junction nucleotides: 5. This CDR3 has 16 residues. Per germline, CDR1 SGHVS and CDR2 FNYEAQ.

The rearrangement links TRBV15 to TRBJ1-5; the D gene is possibly TRBD1 (6 bases). V gave up 1 base and J gave up 7 bases, with 20 bases separating them. This CDR3 contains 17 residues. Per germline, CDR1 LNHNV and CDR2 YYDKDF (reference sequence). This CDR3 reads CATSRVRNNRAGQPQHF. In DNA form, the CDR3 reads TGTGCCACCAGCAGAGTGAGGAACAACAGGGCGGGCCAGCCCCAGCATTTT.

This CDR3 reads CASSQGAGFGEKLFF. CDR3 coding DNA: TGCGCCAGCAGCCAAGGGGCAGGGTTTGGAGAAAAACTGTTTTTT. V is TRBV4-3 and J is TRBJ1-4; maybe TRBD1 (5 bases). Trimming removed 1 base from V and 8 bases from J, with 14 bases in between. CDR3 length equals 15 residues. The germline V gene encodes CDR1 LGHNA and CDR2 YSLEER.

The CDR3 nucleotides are TGCGCCAGCAGCCAACCGACAGGTCACATCGAGAACATTCAGTACTTC. Encoded protein: CASSQPTGHIENIQYF. The chain employs TRBV4-1 and TRBJ2-4; a possible D gene is TRBD1 (6 bases). V was clipped by 2 bases and J by 7 bases, with 18 bases between them. Germline V gene lookup returns CDR1 MGHRA and CDR2 YSYEKL. The CDR3 is made up of 16 amino acids.

The sample holds many counts of this clone. The chain has TRBV2 and TRBJ1-5; 7 nucleotides align to TRBD1. The CDR3 is made up of 14 amino acids. The germline CDR1 and CDR2 sequences are SNHLY and FYNNEI. The ends lost 6 bases at V and 7 bases at J; junction bases unmatched: 9. The CDR3 spells CASRPTGDVQPQHF. CDR3 nucleotides: TGTGCCAGCAGACCTACAGGGGATGTCCAGCCCCAGCATTTT. The full variable domain, with the rest looked up from reference TRBV2 and TRBJ1-5, is EPEVTQTPSHQVTQMGQEVILRCVPISNHLYFYWYRQILGQKVEFLVSFYNNEISEKSEIFDDQFSVERPDGSNFTLKIRSTKLEDSAMYFCASRPTGDVQPQHFGDGTRLSIL.

This clone was recorded a few times. The chain carries TRBV29-1 and TRBJ1-2, with 8 bases aligning to TRBD1. Germline CDR1 is SQVTM and CDR2 is ANQGSEA. The CDR3 consists of 14 residues. Germline trimming cut 4 bases from V and 6 bases from J; bases unmatched to any gene: 10. The CDR3: CSVGTGLPPDGYTF. The CDR3 nucleotides are TGCAGCGTTGGGACAGGGCTCCCTCCGGATGGCTACACCTTC.

This sequence joins TRBV7-2 and TRBJ2-5, with TRBD1 as a possible D gene (6 bases). V shed 6 bases and J shed 5 bases, with 13 bases lying between them. Germline assignment: CDR1 SGHTA and CDR2 FQGNSA. This CDR3 has 13 amino acids. The CDR3: CASSRLGGETQYF. The CDR3, as DNA: TGTGCCAGCAGTCGCCTTGGGGGCGAGACCCAGTACTTC.